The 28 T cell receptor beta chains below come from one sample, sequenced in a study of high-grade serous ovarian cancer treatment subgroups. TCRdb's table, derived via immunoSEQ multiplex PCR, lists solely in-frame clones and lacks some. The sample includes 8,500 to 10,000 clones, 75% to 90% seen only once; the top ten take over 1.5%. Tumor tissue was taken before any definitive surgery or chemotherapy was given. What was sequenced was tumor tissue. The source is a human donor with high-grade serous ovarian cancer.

CDR3 sequence reads: CASSPSAGLGDEQFF. The DNA of the CDR3 is TGTGCCAGCAGCCCCTCAGCGGGGCTTGGGGATGAGCAGTTCTTC. The rearrangement uses TRBV6-4 and TRBJ2-1, with 7 bases identical to TRBD2. The CDR3 is 15 amino acids. CDR1 is MRHNA, CDR2 SNTAGT, per germline. Trimming at V came to 6 bases and at J to 8 bases, leaving 13 bases not matched to a gene.

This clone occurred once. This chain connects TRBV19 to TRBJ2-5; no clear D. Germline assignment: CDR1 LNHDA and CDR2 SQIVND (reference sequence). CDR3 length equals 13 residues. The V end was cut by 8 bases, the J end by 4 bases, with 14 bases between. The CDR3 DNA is TGTGCCAGTGGGGATGGGGTCCCAGAGACCCAGTACTTC. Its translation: CASGDGVPETQYF.

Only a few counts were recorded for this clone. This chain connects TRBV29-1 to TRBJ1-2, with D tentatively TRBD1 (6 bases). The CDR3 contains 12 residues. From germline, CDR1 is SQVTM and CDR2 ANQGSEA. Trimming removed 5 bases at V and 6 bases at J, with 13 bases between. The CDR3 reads CSVNQGFDGYTF. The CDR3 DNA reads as TGCAGCGTTAACCAGGGGTTCGATGGCTACACCTTC.

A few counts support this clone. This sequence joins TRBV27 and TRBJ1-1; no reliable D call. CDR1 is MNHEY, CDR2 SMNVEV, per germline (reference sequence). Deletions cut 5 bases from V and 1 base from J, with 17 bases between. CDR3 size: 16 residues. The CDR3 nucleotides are TGTGCCAGCAGTCGGAACAGAGCCTCAGGGAACACTGAAGCTTTCTTT. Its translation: CASSRNRASGNTEAFF.

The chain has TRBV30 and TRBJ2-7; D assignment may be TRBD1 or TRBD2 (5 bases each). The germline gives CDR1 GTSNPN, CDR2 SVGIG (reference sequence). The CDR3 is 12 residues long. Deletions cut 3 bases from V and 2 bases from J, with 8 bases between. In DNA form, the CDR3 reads TGTGCCTGGAGCGGGGCCCCCTACGAGCAGTACTTC. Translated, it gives CAWSGAPYEQYF.

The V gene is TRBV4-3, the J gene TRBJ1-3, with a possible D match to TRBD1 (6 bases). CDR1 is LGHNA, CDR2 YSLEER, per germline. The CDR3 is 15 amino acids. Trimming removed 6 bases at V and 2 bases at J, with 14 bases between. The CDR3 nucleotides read TGCGCCAGCAGACATACAGGGTTGGCTGGAAACACCATATATTTT. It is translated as CASRHTGLAGNTIYF.

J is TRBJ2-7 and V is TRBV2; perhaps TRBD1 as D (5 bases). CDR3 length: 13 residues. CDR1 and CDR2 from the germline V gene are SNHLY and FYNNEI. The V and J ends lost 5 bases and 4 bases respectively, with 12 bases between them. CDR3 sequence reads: CASSLHRWYEQYF. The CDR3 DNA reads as TGTGCCAGCAGTCTACACAGGTGGTACGAGCAGTACTTC.

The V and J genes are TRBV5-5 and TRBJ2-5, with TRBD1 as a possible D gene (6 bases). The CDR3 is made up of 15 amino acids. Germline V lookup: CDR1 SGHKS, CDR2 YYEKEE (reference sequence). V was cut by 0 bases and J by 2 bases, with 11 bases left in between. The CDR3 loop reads CASSLDRAVQETQYF. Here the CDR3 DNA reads TGTGCCAGCAGCTTGGACAGGGCAGTTCAAGAGACCCAGTACTTC.

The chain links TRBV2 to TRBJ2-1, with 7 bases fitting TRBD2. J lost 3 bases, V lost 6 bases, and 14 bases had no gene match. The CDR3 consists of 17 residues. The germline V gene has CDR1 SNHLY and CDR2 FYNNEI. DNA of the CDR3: TGTGCCAGCAGCCATTTTATGGCTAGCGGCAACTACAATGAGCAGTTCTTC. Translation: CASSHFMASGNYNEQFF.

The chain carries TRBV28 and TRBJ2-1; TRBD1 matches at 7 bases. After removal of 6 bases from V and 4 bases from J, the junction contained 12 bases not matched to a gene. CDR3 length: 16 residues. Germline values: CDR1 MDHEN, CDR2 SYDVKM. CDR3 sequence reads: CASSLPGTVTYNEQFF. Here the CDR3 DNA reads TGTGCCAGCAGCCTCCCCGGGACAGTTACTTACAATGAGCAGTTCTTC.

CDR3 coding DNA: TGTGCCTGGAGGGAGCCGGGACAGGCGTTCTCTGGGGCCAACGTCCTGACTTTC. Translated, it gives CAWREPGQAFSGANVLTF. The chain couples TRBV30 to TRBJ2-6, with TRBD1 identical over 8 bases. This CDR3 is built from 18 residues. The junction had 10 bases not matched to a gene; V was cut back by 3 bases and J by 0 bases. Germline loops: CDR1 GTSNPN, CDR2 SVGIG (reference sequence). The full variable domain, its missing parts supplied by reference TRBV30 and TRBJ2-6, is SQTIHQWPATLVQPVGSPLSLECTVEGTSNPNLYWYRQAAGRGLQLLFYSVGIGQISSEVPQNLSASRPQDRQFILSSKKLLLSDSGFYLCAWREPGQAFSGANVLTFGAGSRLTVL.

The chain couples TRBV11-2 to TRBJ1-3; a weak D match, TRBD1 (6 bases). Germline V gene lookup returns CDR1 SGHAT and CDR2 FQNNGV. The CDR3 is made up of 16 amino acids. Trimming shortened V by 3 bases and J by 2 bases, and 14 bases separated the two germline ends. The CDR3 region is CASSLVTPGAGNTIYF. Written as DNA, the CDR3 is TGTGCCAGCAGCTTGGTGACCCCAGGGGCTGGAAACACCATATATTTT.

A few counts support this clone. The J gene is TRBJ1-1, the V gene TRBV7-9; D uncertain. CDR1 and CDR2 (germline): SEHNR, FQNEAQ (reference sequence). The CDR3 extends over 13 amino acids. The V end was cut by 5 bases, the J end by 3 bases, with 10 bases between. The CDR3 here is CASSRFGDTEAFF. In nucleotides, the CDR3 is TGTGCCAGCAGCCGTTTCGGGGACACTGAAGCTTTCTTT.

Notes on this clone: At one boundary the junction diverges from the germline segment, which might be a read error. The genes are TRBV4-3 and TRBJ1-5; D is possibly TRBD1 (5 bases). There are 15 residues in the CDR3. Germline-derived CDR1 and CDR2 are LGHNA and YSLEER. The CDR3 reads CPSSQEVQGGQPQHF. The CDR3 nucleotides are TGCCCCAGCAGCCAAGAGGTCCAGGGCGGTCAGCCCCAGCATTTT.

CDR3 protein: CAISVQGQEETQYF. DNA of the CDR3: TGTGCCATCAGTGTACAGGGACAAGAAGAGACCCAGTACTTC. The chain carries TRBV10-3 and TRBJ2-5, with TRBD1 as a possible D gene (6 bases). Germline values: CDR1 ENHRY, CDR2 SYGVKD. Trimming removed 4 bases from V and 3 bases from J, with 12 bases in between. This CDR3 region has 14 residues.

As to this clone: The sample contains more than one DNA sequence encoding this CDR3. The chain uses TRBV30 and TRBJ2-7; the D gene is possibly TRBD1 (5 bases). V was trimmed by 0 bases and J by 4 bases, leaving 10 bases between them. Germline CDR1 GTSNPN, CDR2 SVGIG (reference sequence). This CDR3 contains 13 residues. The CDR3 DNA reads TGTGCCTGGAGTGTACAGGTGGCATACGAGCAGTACTTC. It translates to CAWSVQVAYEQYF.

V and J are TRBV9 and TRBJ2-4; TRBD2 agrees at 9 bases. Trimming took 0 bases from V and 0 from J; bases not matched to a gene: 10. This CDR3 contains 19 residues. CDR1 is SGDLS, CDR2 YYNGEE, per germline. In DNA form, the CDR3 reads TGTGCCAGCAGCGTAGGCGGTAGCGGGGGAGGACTAGCCAAAAACATTCAGTACTTC. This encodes CASSVGGSGGGLAKNIQYF.

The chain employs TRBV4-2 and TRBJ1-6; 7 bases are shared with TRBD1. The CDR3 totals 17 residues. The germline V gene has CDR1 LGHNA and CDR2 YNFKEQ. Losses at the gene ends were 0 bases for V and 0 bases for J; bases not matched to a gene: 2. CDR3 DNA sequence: TGTGCCAGCAGCCAAGATTCAGGGGGCTCCTATAATTCACCCCTCCACTTT. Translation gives CASSQDSGGSYNSPLHF.

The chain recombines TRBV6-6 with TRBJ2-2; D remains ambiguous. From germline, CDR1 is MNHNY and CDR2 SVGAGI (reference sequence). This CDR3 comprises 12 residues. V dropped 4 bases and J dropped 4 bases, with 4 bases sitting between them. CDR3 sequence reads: CASSWGTGELFF. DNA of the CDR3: TGTGCCAGCAGTTGGGGCACCGGGGAGCTGTTTTTT.

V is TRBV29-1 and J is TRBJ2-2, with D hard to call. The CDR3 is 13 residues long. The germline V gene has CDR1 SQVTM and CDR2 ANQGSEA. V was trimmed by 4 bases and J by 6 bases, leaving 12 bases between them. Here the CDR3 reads CSVGVRAAGELFF. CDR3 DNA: TGCAGCGTTGGCGTCCGGGCGGCCGGGGAGCTGTTTTTT.

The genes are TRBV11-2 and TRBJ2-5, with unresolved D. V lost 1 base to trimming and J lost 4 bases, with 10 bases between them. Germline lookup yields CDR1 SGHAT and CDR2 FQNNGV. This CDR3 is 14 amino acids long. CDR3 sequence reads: CASSLGGVGETQYF. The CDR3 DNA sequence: TGTGCCAGCAGCTTAGGGGGTGTGGGAGAGACCCAGTACTTC.

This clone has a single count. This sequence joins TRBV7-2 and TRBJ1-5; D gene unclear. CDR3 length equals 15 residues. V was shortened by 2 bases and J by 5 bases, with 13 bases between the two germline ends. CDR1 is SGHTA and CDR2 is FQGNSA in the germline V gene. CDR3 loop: CASSLRTGFDQPQHF. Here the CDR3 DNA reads TGTGCCAGCAGCTTAAGGACGGGTTTCGATCAGCCCCAGCATTTT. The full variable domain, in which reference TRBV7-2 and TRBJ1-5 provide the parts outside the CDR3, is GAGVSQSPSNKVTEKGKDVELRCDPISGHTALYWYRQSLGQGLEFLIYFQGNSAPDKSGLPSDRFSAERTGGSVSTLTIQRTQQEDSAVYLCASSLRTGFDQPQHFGDGTRLSIL.

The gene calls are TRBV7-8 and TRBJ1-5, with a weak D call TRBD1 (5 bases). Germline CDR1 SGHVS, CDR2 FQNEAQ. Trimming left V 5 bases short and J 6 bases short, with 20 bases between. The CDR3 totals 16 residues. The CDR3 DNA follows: TGTGCCAGCAGCCTCCAGACTGGGGCGCGGGCTCAGCCCCAGCATTTT. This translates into CASSLQTGARAQPQHF.

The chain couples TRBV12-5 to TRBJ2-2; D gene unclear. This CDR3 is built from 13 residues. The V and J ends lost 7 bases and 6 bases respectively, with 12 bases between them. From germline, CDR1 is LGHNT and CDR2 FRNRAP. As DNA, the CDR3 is TGTGCTAGTGCCCCGTACGAGGCCGGGGAGCTGTTTTTT. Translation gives CASAPYEAGELFF.

The CDR3 region is CASSRCQPPYEQYF. Written as DNA, the CDR3 is TGCGCCAGCAGTCGGTGCCAACCCCCCTACGAGCAGTACTTC. The chain couples TRBV23-1 to TRBJ2-7; D unclear. TRBV23-1 is an ORF for which the function is uncertain. The CDR3 is 14 amino acids. Trimming took off 4 bases at V and 2 bases at J, with 12 bases between the two ends.

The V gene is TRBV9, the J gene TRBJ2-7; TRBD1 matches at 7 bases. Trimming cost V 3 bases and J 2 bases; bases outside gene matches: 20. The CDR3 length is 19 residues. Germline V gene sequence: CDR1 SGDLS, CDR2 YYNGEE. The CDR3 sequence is CASSGPQIRSDRLTYEQYF. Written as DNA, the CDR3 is TGTGCCAGCAGCGGACCCCAGATCAGGTCGGACAGGCTGACCTACGAGCAGTACTTC.

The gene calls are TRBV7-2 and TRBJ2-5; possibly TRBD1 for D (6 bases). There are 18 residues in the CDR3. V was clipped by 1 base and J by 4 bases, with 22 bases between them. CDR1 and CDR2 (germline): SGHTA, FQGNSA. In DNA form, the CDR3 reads TGTGCCAGCAGCTTAGGTGGTGCCGGGGCAGGGGACGGAGAGACCCAGTACTTC. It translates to CASSLGGAGAGDGETQYF.

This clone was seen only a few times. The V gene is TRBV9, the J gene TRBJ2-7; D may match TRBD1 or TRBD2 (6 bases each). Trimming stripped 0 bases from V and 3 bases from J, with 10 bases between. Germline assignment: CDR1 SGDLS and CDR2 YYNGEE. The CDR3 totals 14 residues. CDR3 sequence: CASSVAGGGYEQYF. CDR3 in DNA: TGTGCCAGCAGCGTAGCCGGGGGCGGCTACGAGCAGTACTTC.